Included here is one T cell receptor beta chain sequence, with context. The sample belongs to a study of OX40 agonist ivuxolimab in advanced cancers. Study-level information: Patients took ivuxolimab, an agonistic anti-OX40 (CD134) antibody. Recorded diagnoses for dose-escalation patients were hepatocellular carcinoma, melanoma, renal cell or head and neck cancer.

Only in-frame clones appear in the TCRdb table, and some are missing; sequencing was by immunoSEQ multiplex PCR. The sample contains 75,000 to 80,000 clones, about 90% of which appear only once. Here the sequenced sample was CD4+ or CD8+ T cells sorted from blood, taken in a trial of the OX40 agonist ivuxolimab. The origin of this receptor is an adult with an advanced solid tumor such as melanoma, head and neck, liver or kidney cancer.

This CDR3 reads CASNYPGGRGETQYF. The DNA of the CDR3 is TGTGCCAGCAACTACCCCGGGGGCCGGGGGGAGACCCAGTACTTC. The chain links TRBV7-2 to TRBJ2-5; TRBD1 or TRBD2 may be the D gene (6 bases each). V dropped 7 bases and J dropped 5 bases, with 20 bases sitting between them. Per the germline V gene, CDR1 is SGHTA and CDR2 is FQGNSA. There are 15 residues in the CDR3.